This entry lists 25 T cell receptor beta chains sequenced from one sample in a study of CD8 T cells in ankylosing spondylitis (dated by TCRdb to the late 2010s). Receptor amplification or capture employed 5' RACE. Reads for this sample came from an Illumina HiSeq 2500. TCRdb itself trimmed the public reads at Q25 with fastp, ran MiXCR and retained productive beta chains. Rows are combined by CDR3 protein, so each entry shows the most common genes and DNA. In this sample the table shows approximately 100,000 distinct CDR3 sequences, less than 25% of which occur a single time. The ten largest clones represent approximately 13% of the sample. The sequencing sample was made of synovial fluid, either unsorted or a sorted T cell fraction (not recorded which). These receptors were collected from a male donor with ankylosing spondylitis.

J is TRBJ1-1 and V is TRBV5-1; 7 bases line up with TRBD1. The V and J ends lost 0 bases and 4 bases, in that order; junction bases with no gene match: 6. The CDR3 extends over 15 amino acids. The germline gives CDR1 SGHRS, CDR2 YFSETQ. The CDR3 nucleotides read TGCGCCAGCAGCTTGGCCGGGGGGACAGTCACTGAAGCTTTCTTT. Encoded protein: CASSLAGGTVTEAFF.

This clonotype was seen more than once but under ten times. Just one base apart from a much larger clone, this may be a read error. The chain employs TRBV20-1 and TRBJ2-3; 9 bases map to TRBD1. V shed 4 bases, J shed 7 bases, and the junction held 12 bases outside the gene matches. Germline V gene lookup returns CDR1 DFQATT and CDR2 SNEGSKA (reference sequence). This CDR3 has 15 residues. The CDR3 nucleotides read TGCAGTGCTAAGGACAGGGGCTCTGGGACAAATACGCAGTATTTT. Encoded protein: CSAKDRGSGTNTQYF.

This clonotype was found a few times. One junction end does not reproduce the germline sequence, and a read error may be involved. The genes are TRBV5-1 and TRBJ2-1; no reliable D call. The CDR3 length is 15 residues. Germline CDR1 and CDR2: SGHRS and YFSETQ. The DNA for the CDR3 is TGCGCCAGCACCTTGGGCGGTGACCCCTACAATGAGCAGTTCTTC. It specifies CASTLGGDPYNEQFF.

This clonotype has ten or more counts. The CDR3 DNA reads TGTGCCAGCATTACGCGCCAGGGTGATGGAAACACCATATATTTT. Encoded protein: CASITRQGDGNTIYF. V usage is TRBV12-3 or TRBV12-4 and J usage is TRBJ1-3; the D gene is possibly TRBD1 (5 bases). The CDR3 length is 15 residues. Trimming cost V 7 bases and J 3 bases, with 16 bases left between them.

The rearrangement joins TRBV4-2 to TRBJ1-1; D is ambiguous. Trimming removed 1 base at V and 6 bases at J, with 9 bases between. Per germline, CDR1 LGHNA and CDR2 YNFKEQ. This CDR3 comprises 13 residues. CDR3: CASSQGWSAEAFF. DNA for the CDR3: TGTGCCAGCAGCCAAGGCTGGTCGGCTGAAGCTTTCTTT.

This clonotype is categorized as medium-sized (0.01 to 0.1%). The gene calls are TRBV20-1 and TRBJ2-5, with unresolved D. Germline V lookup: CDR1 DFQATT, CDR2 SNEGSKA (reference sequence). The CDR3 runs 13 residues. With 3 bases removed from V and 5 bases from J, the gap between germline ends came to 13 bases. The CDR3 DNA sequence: TGCAGTGCTAGCGGGTGGATGAAGGAGACCCAGTACTTC. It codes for CSASGWMKETQYF.

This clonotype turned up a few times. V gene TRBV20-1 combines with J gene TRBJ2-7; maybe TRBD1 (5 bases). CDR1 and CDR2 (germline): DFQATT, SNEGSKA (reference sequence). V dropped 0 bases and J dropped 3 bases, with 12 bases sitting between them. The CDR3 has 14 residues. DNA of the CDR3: TGCAGTGCTAGAGAAGGTCAGGGCTACTACGAGCAGTACTTC. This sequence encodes CSAREGQGYYEQYF.

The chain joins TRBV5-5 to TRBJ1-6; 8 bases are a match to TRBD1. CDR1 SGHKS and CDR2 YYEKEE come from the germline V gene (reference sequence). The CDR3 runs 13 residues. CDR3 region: CATGDRDNSPLHF. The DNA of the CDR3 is TGTGCGACAGGGGACAGAGATAATTCACCCCTCCACTTT.

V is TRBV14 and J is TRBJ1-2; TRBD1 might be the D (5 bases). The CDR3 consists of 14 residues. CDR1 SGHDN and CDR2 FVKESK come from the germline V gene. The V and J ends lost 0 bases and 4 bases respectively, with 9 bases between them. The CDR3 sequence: CASSQEGQVYGYTF. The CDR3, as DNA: TGTGCCAGCAGCCAAGAGGGGCAGGTCTATGGCTACACCTTC.

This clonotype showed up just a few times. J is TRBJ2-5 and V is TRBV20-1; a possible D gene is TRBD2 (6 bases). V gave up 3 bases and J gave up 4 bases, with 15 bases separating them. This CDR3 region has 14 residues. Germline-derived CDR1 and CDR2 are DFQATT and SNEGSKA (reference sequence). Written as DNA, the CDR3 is TGCAGTGCTAGTGACGGGAAGGAGGGAGAGACCCAGTACTTC. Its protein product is CSASDGKEGETQYF.

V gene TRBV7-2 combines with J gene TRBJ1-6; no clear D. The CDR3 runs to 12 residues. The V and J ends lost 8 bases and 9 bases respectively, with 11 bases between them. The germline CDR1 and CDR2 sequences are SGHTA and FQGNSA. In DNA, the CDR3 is TGTGCCAGCGGGCAACAGCCTTCACCCCTCCACTTT. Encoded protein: CASGQQPSPLHF.

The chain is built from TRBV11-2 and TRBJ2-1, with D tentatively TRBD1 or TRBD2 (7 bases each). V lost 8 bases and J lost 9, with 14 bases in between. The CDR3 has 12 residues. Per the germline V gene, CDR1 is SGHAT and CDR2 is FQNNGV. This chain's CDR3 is CASGRGGGEQFF. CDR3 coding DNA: TGTGCCAGCGGCAGGGGGGGGGGTGAGCAGTTCTTC.

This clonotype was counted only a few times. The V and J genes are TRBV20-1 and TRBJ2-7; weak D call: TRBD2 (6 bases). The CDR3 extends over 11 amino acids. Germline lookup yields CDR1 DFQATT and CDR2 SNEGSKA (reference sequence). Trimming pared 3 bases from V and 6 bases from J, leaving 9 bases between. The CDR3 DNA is TGCAGTGCTAGGACTAGACTCGAGCAGTACTTC. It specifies CSARTRLEQYF.

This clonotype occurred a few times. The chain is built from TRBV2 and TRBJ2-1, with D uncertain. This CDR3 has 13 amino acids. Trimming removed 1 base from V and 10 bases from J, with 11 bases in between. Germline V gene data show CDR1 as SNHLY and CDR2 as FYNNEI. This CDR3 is CASSEGRPQEQFF. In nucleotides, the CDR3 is TGTGCCAGCAGTGAAGGACGACCCCAGGAGCAGTTCTTC.

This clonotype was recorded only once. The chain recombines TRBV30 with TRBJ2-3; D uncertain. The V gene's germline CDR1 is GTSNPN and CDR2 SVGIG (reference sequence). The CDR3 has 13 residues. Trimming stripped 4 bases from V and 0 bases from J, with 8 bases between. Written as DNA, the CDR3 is TGTGCCTGGACCAGAGGCAGCACAGATACGCAGTATTTT. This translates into CAWTRGSTDTQYF. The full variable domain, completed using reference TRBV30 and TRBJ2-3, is SQTIHQWPATLVQPVGSPLSLECTVEGTSNPNLYWYRQAAGRGLQLLFYSVGIGQISSEVPQNLSASRPQDRQFILSSKKLLLSDSGFYLCAWTRGSTDTQYFGPGTRLTVL.

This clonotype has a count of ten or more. This chain's CDR3 is CASSLGKPGLARDTQYF. The DNA of the CDR3 is TGTGCCAGCAGTTTAGGGAAACCGGGACTAGCGAGAGATACGCAGTATTTT. The chain has TRBV12-3 or TRBV12-4 and TRBJ2-3; 10 nucleotides align to TRBD2. This CDR3 has 17 amino acids. With 1 base clipped from V and 5 bases from J, the junction kept 9 bases outside the gene matches.

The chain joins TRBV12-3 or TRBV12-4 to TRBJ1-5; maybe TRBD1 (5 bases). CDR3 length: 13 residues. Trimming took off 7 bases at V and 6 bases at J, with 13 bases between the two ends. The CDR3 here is CASTRGEGQPQHF. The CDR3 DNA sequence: TGTGCCAGCACCCGAGGGGAGGGTCAGCCCCAGCATTTT.

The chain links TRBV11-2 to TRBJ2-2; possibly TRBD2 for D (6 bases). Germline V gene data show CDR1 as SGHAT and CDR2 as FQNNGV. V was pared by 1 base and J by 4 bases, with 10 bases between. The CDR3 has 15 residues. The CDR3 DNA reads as TGTGCCAGCAGCTTAGCGGGAGCCGCCACCGGGGAGCTGTTTTTT. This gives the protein CASSLAGAATGELFF.

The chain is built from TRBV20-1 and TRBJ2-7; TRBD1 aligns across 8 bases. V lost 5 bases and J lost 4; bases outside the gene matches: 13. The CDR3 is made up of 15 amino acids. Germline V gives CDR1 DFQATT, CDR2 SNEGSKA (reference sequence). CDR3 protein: CSAGRGQGAQYEQYF. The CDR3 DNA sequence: TGCAGTGCTGGAAGGGGGCAGGGGGCGCAATACGAGCAGTACTTC.

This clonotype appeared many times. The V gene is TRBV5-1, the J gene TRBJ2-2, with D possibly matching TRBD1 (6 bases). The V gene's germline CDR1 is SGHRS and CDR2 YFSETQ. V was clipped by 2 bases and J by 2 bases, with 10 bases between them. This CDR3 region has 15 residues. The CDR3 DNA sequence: TGCGCCAGCAGCTTAGTGGACAGCAACACCGGGGAGCTGTTTTTT. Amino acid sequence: CASSLVDSNTGELFF.

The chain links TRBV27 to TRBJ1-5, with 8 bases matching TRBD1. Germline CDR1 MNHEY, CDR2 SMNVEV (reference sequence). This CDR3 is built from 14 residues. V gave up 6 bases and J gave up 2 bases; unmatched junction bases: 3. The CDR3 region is CASSDRGGNQPQHF. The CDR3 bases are TGTGCCAGCAGCGACAGGGGAGGCAATCAGCCCCAGCATTTT.

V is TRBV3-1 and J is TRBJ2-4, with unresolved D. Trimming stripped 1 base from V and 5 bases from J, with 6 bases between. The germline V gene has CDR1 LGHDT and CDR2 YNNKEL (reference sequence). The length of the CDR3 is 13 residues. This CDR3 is CASSQGGQNIQYF. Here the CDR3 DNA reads TGTGCCAGCAGCCAAGGAGGACAAAACATTCAGTACTTC.

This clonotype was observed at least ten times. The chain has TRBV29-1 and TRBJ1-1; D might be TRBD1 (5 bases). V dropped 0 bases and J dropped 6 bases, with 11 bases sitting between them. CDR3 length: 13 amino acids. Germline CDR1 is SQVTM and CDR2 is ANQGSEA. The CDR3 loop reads CSVEERGGSEAFF. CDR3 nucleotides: TGCAGCGTTGAAGAACGGGGGGGTTCTGAAGCTTTCTTT. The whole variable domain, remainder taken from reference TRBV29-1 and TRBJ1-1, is SAVISQKPSRDICQRGTSLTIQCQVDSQVTMMFWYRQQPGQSLTLIATANQGSEATYESGFVIDKFPISRPNLTFSTLTVSNMSPEDSSIYLCSVEERGGSEAFFGQGTRLTVV.

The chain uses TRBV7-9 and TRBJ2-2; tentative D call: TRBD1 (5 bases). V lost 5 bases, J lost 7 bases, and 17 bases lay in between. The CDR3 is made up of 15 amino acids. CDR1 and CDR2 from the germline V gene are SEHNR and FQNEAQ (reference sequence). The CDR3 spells CASSPIGRADGELFF. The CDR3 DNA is TGTGCCAGCAGCCCGATCGGCAGGGCGGACGGGGAGCTGTTTTTT. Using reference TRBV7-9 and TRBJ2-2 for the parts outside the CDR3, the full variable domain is DTGVSQNPRHKITKRGQNVTFRCDPISEHNRLYWYRQTLGQGPEFLTYFQNEAQLEKSRLLSDRFSAERPKGSFSTLEIQRTEQGDSAMYLCASSPIGRADGELFFGEGSRLTVL.

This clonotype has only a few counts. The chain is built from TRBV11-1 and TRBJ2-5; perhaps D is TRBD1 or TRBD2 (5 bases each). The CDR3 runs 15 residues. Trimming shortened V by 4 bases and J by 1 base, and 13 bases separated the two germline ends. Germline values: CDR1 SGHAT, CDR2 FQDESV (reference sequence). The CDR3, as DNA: TGTGCCAGCAGCTCACGGACGGGGACCCAAGAGACCCAGTACTTC. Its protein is CASSSRTGTQETQYF.